This T cell receptor beta chain stems from a study of cytomegalovirus exposure and HLA in healthy donors. Study-level results: In a later analysis, the majority of CMV-associated beta chains seemingly showed HLA restriction.

V dropped 0 bases and J dropped 8 bases, with 14 bases sitting between them. Germline V gene sequence: CDR1 SGHRS, CDR2 YFSETQ. CDR3 length: 14 amino acids. This clone was observed a few times. What it binds is not known. PCR employed 60 Vbeta and 13 Jbeta primers. This table comes from immunoSEQ multiplex PCR, and its TCRdb copy is limited to in-frame clones, with some not included. The top ten hold approximately 2.1% of the sample, which has roughly 120,000 clones, roughly 70% seen once. The V and J genes are TRBV5-1 and TRBJ1-2, with TRBD1 as a possible D gene (6 bases). This TCR derives from a woman in her forties in good health and CMV-seropositive. Sequencing was performed on PBMCs. The CDR3 DNA is TGCGCCAGCAGCTTGGAAGGGGGAAATGCGGGCTACACCTTC. It is translated as CASSLEGGNAGYTF.